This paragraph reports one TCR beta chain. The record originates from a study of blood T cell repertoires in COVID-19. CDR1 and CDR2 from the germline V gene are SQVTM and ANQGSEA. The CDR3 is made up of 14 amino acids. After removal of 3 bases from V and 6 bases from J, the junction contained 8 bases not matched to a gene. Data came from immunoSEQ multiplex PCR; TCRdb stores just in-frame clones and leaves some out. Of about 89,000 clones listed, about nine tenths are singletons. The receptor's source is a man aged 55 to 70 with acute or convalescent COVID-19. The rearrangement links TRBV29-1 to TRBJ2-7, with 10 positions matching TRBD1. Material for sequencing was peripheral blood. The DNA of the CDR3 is TGCAGCGTTGACGCTGGGGGACAGGGGACCGAGCAGTACTTC. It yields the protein CSVDAGGQGTEQYF.